The 24 T cell receptor beta chains below come from one sample, sequenced in a study of neurological immune-mediated disorders. TCRdb ran MiXCR on the 5' RACE reads and lists one entry per CDR3 protein. The sample carries roughly 120,000 distinct CDR3 sequences, roughly 3.2% recorded once. The sequencing sample was made of PBMCs. These receptors all stem from a woman aged 30 to 39 with multiple sclerosis.

This clonotype was observed at least ten times. The V gene is TRBV6-2 or TRBV6-3, the J gene TRBJ2-5, with 7 bases matching TRBD2. CDR3 length: 16 residues. CDR1 MNHEY and CDR2 SVGEGT come from the germline V gene. The trim removed 0 bases at V and 1 base at J, leaving 5 bases unmatched. The CDR3 protein is CASSYSGEGPQETQYF. The CDR3 bases are TGTGCCAGCAGTTACTCAGGGGAGGGTCCCCAAGAGACCCAGTACTTC.

The CDR3 reads CASSEGQDYGYTF. The CDR3 nucleotides read TGTGCCAGCTCAGAGGGACAGGACTATGGCTACACCTTC. The V call is TRBV18, the J call TRBJ1-2; 8 positions agree with TRBD1. This CDR3 is built from 13 residues. V lost 5 bases, J lost 3 bases, and 2 bases stayed unmatched. CDR1 and CDR2 from the germline V gene are KGHSH and LQKENI.

Ten or more counts support this clonotype. The CDR3 nucleotides read TGTGCCAGCAGTTTTCAGGGGGCGCCGGGGGAGCAGTACTTC. Amino acids: CASSFQGAPGEQYF. The chain links TRBV6-5 to TRBJ2-7, with TRBD1 identical over 8 bases. The CDR3 runs to 14 residues. V shed 4 bases, J shed 7 bases, and the junction held 9 bases outside the gene matches. In germline, CDR1 is MNHEY, CDR2 SVGAGI.

There are many counts of this clonotype. This chain uses TRBV30 with TRBJ2-1, with D perhaps TRBD1 (6 bases). V was shortened by 5 bases and J by 5 bases, with 10 bases between the two germline ends. The CDR3 contains 12 residues. Germline V CDR1 and CDR2: GTSNPN, SVGIG (reference sequence). CDR3 residues: CAWSDRNNEQFF. The CDR3 nucleotides read TGTGCCTGGTCCGACAGGAACAATGAGCAGTTCTTC.

This clonotype was recorded many times. This rearrangement joins TRBV20-1 to TRBJ2-3; perhaps TRBD2 as D (6 bases). Germline CDR1 is DFQATT and CDR2 is SNEGSKA (reference sequence). V shed 4 bases and J shed 4 bases, with 12 bases lying between them. The CDR3 length is 13 residues. The CDR3 DNA follows: TGCAGTGCTACCCTGGAGGGCCCAGATACGCAGTATTTT. Translated: CSATLEGPDTQYF.

This clonotype was detected many times. This chain joins TRBV10-3 and TRBJ2-3, with D possibly called TRBD1 or TRBD2 (6 bases each). The CDR3 extends over 14 amino acids. The germline V gene encodes CDR1 ENHRY and CDR2 SYGVKD. V was shortened by 11 bases and J by 4 bases, with 19 bases between the two germline ends. The CDR3 loop reads CASGAGESADTQYF. The CDR3 nucleotides are TGTGCCTCGGGGGCAGGAGAATCAGCAGATACGCAGTATTTT.

This clonotype was counted at least ten times. The chain combines TRBV5-1 with TRBJ2-1; D is uncertain. V was trimmed by 4 bases and J by 4 bases, leaving 9 bases between them. CDR3 length: 13 residues. Looked up from germline, CDR1 is SGHRS and CDR2 is YFSETQ. Here the CDR3 DNA reads TGCGCCAGCAGCACAGACACGTACAATGAGCAGTTCTTC. Its protein is CASSTDTYNEQFF.

This clonotype was picked up many times. This sequence joins TRBV5-1 and TRBJ2-1, with 9 bases lining up with TRBD2. Germline V gene data show CDR1 as SGHRS and CDR2 as YFSETQ. V lost 1 base to trimming and J lost 4 bases; unmatched junction nucleotides: 0. This CDR3 is built from 14 residues. CDR3 sequence reads: CASSLSGGYNEQFF. The CDR3, as DNA: TGCGCCAGCAGCTTGAGCGGGGGGTACAATGAGCAGTTCTTC.

This sequence joins TRBV14 and TRBJ1-2; weak D call: TRBD1 (5 bases). CDR3 size: 15 residues. The V and J ends lost 0 bases and 5 bases respectively, with 13 bases between them. Germline CDR1 reads SGHDN; CDR2 reads FVKESK. In DNA form, the CDR3 reads TGTGCCAGCAGCCAAGACAGCAGGACACCTTATGGCTACACCTTC. Its protein is CASSQDSRTPYGYTF.

This clonotype showed up many times. The chain couples TRBV7-2 to TRBJ1-6, with D tentatively TRBD1 (6 bases). The CDR3 spans 15 residues. V lost 0 bases to trimming and J lost 7 bases, with 10 bases between them. Germline loops: CDR1 SGHTA, CDR2 FQGNSA. CDR3: CASSLASQGNSPLHF. The CDR3 nucleotides are TGTGCCAGCAGCTTAGCGTCACAGGGAAATTCACCCCTCCACTTT.

There are many counts of this clonotype. This chain's CDR3 is CASVREVSYNEQFF. The CDR3 DNA sequence: TGTGCCAGCGTGCGGGAGGTATCCTACAATGAGCAGTTCTTC. The chain employs TRBV7-2 and TRBJ2-1; 8 bases align to TRBD2. The V segment lost 8 bases and the J segment 1 base; nucleotides outside the gene matches: 4. CDR1 is SGHTA, CDR2 FQGNSA, per germline. The CDR3 extends over 14 amino acids.

This clonotype was detected many times. The rearrangement joins TRBV5-1 to TRBJ1-2, with a weak D call TRBD1 (6 bases). This CDR3 contains 14 residues. Trimming removed 4 bases at V and 7 bases at J, with 17 bases between. CDR1 and CDR2 (germline): SGHRS, YFSETQ. The CDR3 DNA reads as TGCGCCAGCAGCCCCACAGGGACAAGTATTGGCTACACCTTC. Translation: CASSPTGTSIGYTF.

There are many counts of this clonotype. The V and J genes are TRBV12-3 or TRBV12-4 and TRBJ1-1; D perhaps matches TRBD1 (5 bases). V was pared by 7 bases and J by 4 bases, with 16 bases between. The CDR3 is made up of 14 amino acids. The CDR3 sequence is CASKLWGGGTEAFF. The DNA for the CDR3 is TGTGCCAGCAAACTCTGGGGCGGTGGCACTGAAGCTTTCTTT.

This clonotype was recorded at least ten times. The chain combines TRBV10-1 with TRBJ2-5; D possibly uses TRBD1 or TRBD2 (5 bases each). Deletions cut 6 bases from V and 4 bases from J, with 18 bases between. Germline assignment: CDR1 WNHNN and CDR2 SYGVQD (reference sequence). The CDR3 has 15 residues. The CDR3 DNA reads TGCGCCAGCAGCGAGGGGCACCCTGGGCGAGAGACCCAGTACTTC. Its protein is CASSEGHPGRETQYF.

V is TRBV14 and J is TRBJ1-1; TRBD1 aligns across 8 bases. J gave up 8 bases and V 3 bases, and 5 bases lay outside the gene matches. The CDR3 is made up of 13 amino acids. Germline-derived CDR1 and CDR2 are SGHDN and FVKESK. CDR3 sequence (DNA): TGTGCCAGCAGCCAGGACAGGGCCCCGGAAGCTTTCTTT. This codes for CASSQDRAPEAFF. The whole variable domain, filled in from reference TRBV14 and TRBJ1-1, reads EAGVTQFPSHSVIEKGQTVTLRCDPISGHDNLYWYRRVMGKEIKFLLHFVKESKQDESGMPNNRFLAERTGGTYSTLKVQPAELEDSGVYFCASSQDRAPEAFFGQGTRLTVV.

Only a few counts were recorded for this clonotype. The CDR3 protein is CASSLWAGGYNEQFF. The CDR3 DNA reads TGTGCCAGCAGCTTATGGGCAGGGGGGTACAATGAGCAGTTCTTC. This chain links TRBV7-2 with TRBJ2-1; D is possibly TRBD1 (7 bases). Trimming took off 2 bases at V and 4 bases at J, with 12 bases between the two ends. CDR3 size: 15 residues. Germline lookup yields CDR1 SGHTA and CDR2 FQGNSA.

This clonotype was counted many times. The chain has TRBV12-3 or TRBV12-4 and TRBJ1-1, with D perhaps TRBD1 (6 bases). V lost 2 bases and J lost 4, with 8 bases in between. This CDR3 comprises 13 residues. CDR3 loop: CASSLKGGTEAFF. In nucleotides, the CDR3 is TGTGCCAGCAGTTTAAAAGGGGGCACTGAAGCTTTCTTT.

The sample holds many counts of this clonotype. This chain uses TRBV20-1 with TRBJ1-2; 8 bases match TRBD1. Unmatched junction bases numbered 8, after V lost 3 bases and J lost 8 bases. This CDR3 contains 13 residues. The germline CDR1 and CDR2 sequences are DFQATT and SNEGSKA (reference sequence). CDR3 sequence: CSASVDRARGYTF. The CDR3 bases are TGCAGTGCTAGTGTGGACAGGGCTAGGGGCTACACCTTC.

This clonotype was detected ten times or more. The chain links TRBV12-3 or TRBV12-4 to TRBJ2-7; 9 nucleotides match TRBD2. V shed 4 bases, J shed 6 bases, and the junction held 7 bases outside the gene matches. The CDR3 consists of 14 residues. The CDR3 loop reads CASSSGSSGVEQYF. The CDR3 bases are TGTGCCAGCAGTTCAGGGTCTAGCGGGGTCGAGCAGTACTTC.

In this sample, this clonotype turned up many times. The V gene is TRBV27, the J gene TRBJ1-6; TRBD1 matches 8 bases. The CDR3 spans 14 residues. The J segment lost 9 bases and the V segment lost 1 base, leaving 2 bases of the junction unmatched. The V gene's germline CDR1 is MNHEY and CDR2 SMNVEV (reference sequence). The CDR3 coding sequence is TGTGCCAGCAGTTTATTAGGGACAGGTTCACCCCTCCACTTT. This encodes CASSLLGTGSPLHF.

This clonotype showed up many times. The rearrangement joins TRBV7-2 to TRBJ1-5; D may be TRBD1 (6 bases). Germline CDR1 is SGHTA and CDR2 is FQGNSA. The V and J ends lost 5 bases and 3 bases respectively, with 8 bases between them. CDR3 length: 13 residues. This CDR3 is CASSRTDNQPQHF. Written as DNA, the CDR3 is TGTGCCAGCAGCCGGACAGACAATCAGCCCCAGCATTTT.

The V call is TRBV5-1, the J call TRBJ2-7; 7 nucleotides match TRBD2. J was trimmed by 4 bases and V by 1 base; bases with no gene match: 5. This CDR3 contains 14 residues. Germline-derived CDR1 and CDR2 are SGHRS and YFSETQ. CDR3 nucleotide sequence: TGCGCCAGCAGCTTGAGCGGGGATCGGTACGAGCAGTACTTC. It specifies CASSLSGDRYEQYF.

This clonotype has only a few counts. Possible read error: a much larger clone is one base away. This CDR3 fails to terminate in the conserved phenylalanine or tryptophan, so it likely reflects a read error. The rearrangement links TRBV29-1 to TRBJ1-1; no clear D gene. Germline values: CDR1 SQVTM, CDR2 ANQGSEA. The length of the CDR3 is 10 residues. V shed 5 bases and J shed 3 bases, with 4 bases lying between them. CDR3 sequence: CSVRDTEAFC. CDR3 nucleotides: TGCAGCGTTCGGGACACTGAAGCTTTCTGT.

This clonotype was observed a handful of times. The chain carries TRBV7-8 and TRBJ2-1, with 7 bases lining up with TRBD2. Germline V gene sequence: CDR1 SGHVS, CDR2 FQNEAQ. Trimming at V came to 4 bases and at J to 8 bases, leaving 11 bases not matched to a gene. The CDR3 consists of 15 residues. The CDR3 loop is CASSSGPRERDEQFF. CDR3 nucleotides: TGTGCCAGCAGCTCGGGGCCGCGGGAGCGGGATGAGCAGTTCTTC. The full variable domain, in which reference TRBV7-8 and TRBJ2-1 provide the parts outside the CDR3, is GAGVSQSPRYKVAKRGQDVALRCDPISGHVSLFWYQQALGQGPEFLTYFQNEAQLDKSGLPSDRFFAERPEGSVSTLKIQRTQQEDSAVYLCASSSGPRERDEQFFGPGTRLTVL.